A selection of T cell receptor beta chains follows, all from one sample in a study of cytomegalovirus exposure and HLA in healthy donors. Sequencing used immunoSEQ multiplex PCR; TCRdb keeps in-frame clones, though not all of them. Found here are around 68,000 clones, about 68% of them singletons; the top ten hold around 7.4%. Sequencing was done on a sample of PBMCs. These receptors were collected from a woman in her twenties or thirties in good health and CMV-seropositive. The conserved cysteine and the conserved F or W are not part of the CDR3 here. The order of the fields is clone size, V gene, D gene, CDR3 protein. D genes are given only for firm matches. Size tells how often a clone was seen (once, few, many) or the class of an expanded clone, and some rows leave it out.

few	TRBV10-2	TRBD2	ASKAGGPTGELF
.	TRBV27	TRBD2	ASSPRLAGGPGELF
.	TRBV7-9	.	ASSFGTGAIGY
.	TRBV18	.	ASSPRQAQVLTDTQY
few	TRBV15	.	ATSRLGTKTDTQY
.	TRBV7-6	.	ASSPRTDYTGELF
.	TRBV28	.	ASHGQKNEKLF
.	TRBV7-9	.	ASSGGSFTDTQY
.	TRBV9	TRBD2	ASSSGGAGLGLAGVKNEQF
.	TRBV19	TRBD2	ASSWGLAGSYEQY
.	TRBV6-6	.	ASRRRGNTGELF
.	TRBV5-1	.	ASSDSGLSYEQY
once	TRBV6-5	.	ASSWRGGGANVLT
few	TRBV27	TRBD2	ASRQGTSGGYNEQF
once	TRBV7-2	.	ASSASRGYSGANVLT
.	TRBV6-1	.	ASNQGFNQPQH
.	TRBV7-3	TRBD1	ASSFDSGGGYT
.	TRBV7-9	.	ASGDGNYEQY
.	TRBV29-1	.	SVLTGAGYGYT
.	TRBV28	TRBD1	ASNQDRGNEKLF
.	TRBV7-8	.	ASSPYRYEQY
once	TRBV28	TRBD1	ASSLLGQPYGYT
.	TRBV7-2	.	ASSPGQGRVNTQY
.	TRBV15	TRBD2	ATSFPTLAGLNNEQF
.	TRBV5-1	TRBD1	ASSFTPWTGRESTDTQY
many	TRBV2	TRBD2	AGGLAGTDTQY
few	TRBV6-1	TRBD1	ASTFDRDGQPQH
.	TRBV28	.	ASSLYTGLAKNIQY
.	TRBV7-9	.	ASLTAGNINEQF
.	TRBV29-1	TRBD1	SVRQGYGYT
.	TRBV6-1	.	ASSEWAGARALGANVLT
.	TRBV9	.	ASSVEELVSTDTQY
few	TRBV10-3	TRBD1	AIGETGSAYNEQF
.	TRBV29-1	.	SAQAGSSYNEQF
.	TRBV6-5	.	ASSSTRTGNSPLH
.	TRBV4-2	TRBD2	ASSQPPGLAGGETQY
.	TRBV10-3	TRBD2	AISESGGRGYNEQF
.	TRBV30	.	AWNPGQSSNQPQH
once	TRBV5-1	TRBD2	ASRQPSGSYEQY
.	TRBV6-6	.	ATRGGELF
.	TRBV28	TRBD1	ASSPGQGYEKLF
.	TRBV28	.	ASSLLGREAF
.	TRBV25-1	.	ASSEYPGNQPQH
.	TRBV6-6	TRBD1	ASRRQGIQETQY
.	TRBV7-3	.	ASSLSDRREQF
.	TRBV10-3	TRBD1	AIRTGESGYT
.	TRBV10-3	TRBD1	AISVRWDRGETQY
.	TRBV19	TRBD1	ASSHRGRYEQY
.	TRBV7-9	TRBD2	ASSGLAGVKSEQY
.	TRBV5-1	.	ASSLRGGSGNTIY
.	TRBV7-2	TRBD1	ASSQRTGGIHSNQPQH
.	TRBV7-9	.	ASSIQGSNQPQH
few	TRBV30	.	AWRTASSYEQY
once	TRBV27	.	ASSLSGQSNQPQH
few	TRBV4-1	.	ASSQDAGREEAF
.	TRBV21-1	.	AREETQY